The source of this T cell receptor beta chain is a study of siplizumab effects on memory and regulatory T cells. This CDR3 has 14 residues. V was pared by 3 bases and J by 5 bases, with 1 base of the junction left unmatched. CDR1 is SGHTA and CDR2 is FQGNSA in the germline V gene. Measured with immunoSEQ multiplex PCR; TCRdb has only the in-frame clones, and not every one. The table includes about 100,000 clones, about 95% detected once. The chain combines TRBV7-2 with TRBJ2-1, with 10 bases aligning to TRBD2. Sequences were obtained from non-Treg CD4+ T cells sorted from blood. This TCR was recovered from a human donor in good health. The chain's CDR3 is CASSLGLANNEQFF. The CDR3 nucleotides are TGTGCCAGCAGCTTGGGACTAGCGAACAATGAGCAGTTCTTC.